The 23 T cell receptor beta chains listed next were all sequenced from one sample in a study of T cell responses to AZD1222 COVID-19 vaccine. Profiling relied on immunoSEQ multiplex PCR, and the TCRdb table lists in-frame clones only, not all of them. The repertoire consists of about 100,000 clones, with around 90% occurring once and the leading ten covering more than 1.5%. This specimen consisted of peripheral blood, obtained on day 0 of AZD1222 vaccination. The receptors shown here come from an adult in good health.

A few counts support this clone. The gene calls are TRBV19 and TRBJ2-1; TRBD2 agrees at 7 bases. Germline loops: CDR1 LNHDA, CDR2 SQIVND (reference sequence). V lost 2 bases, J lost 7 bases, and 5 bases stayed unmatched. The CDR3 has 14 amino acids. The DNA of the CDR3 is TGTGCCAGTAGTATAACGGGAGCGGGAAATGAGCAGTTCTTC. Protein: CASSITGAGNEQFF.

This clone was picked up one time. The CDR3 region has the DNA TGTGCCAGCAGTTCACAGGGGGCGAAAGCTTTCTTT. Translated: CASSSQGAKAFF. The chain joins TRBV28 to TRBJ1-1, with 9 bases matching TRBD1. V trimming: 4 bases; J trimming: 9 bases; junction bases outside the gene matches: 3. CDR1 is MDHEN and CDR2 is SYDVKM in the germline V gene. This CDR3 is 12 amino acids long. Supplemented by reference TRBV28 and TRBJ1-1, the full variable domain reads DVKVTQSSRYLVKRTGEKVFLECVQDMDHENMFWYRQDPGLGLRLIYFSYDVKMKEKGDIPEGYSVSREKKERFSLILESASTNQTSMYLCASSSQGAKAFFGQGTRLTVV.

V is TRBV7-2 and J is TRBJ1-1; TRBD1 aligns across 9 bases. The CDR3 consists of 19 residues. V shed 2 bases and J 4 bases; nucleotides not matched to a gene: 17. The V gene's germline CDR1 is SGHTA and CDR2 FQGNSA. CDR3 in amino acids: CASSLTVGTGSEWATEAFF. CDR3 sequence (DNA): TGTGCCAGCAGCTTAACGGTGGGGACAGGGTCGGAGTGGGCCACTGAAGCTTTCTTT.

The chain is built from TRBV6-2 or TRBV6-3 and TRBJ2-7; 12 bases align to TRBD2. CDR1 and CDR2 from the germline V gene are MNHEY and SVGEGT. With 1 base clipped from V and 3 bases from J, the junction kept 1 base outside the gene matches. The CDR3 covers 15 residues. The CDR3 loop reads CASSYWTSGNYEQYF. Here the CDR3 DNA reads TGTGCCAGCAGTTACTGGACTAGCGGGAACTACGAGCAGTACTTC.

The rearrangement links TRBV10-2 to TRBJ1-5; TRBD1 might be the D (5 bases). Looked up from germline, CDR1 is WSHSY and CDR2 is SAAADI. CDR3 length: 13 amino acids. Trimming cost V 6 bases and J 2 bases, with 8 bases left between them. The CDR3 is CASSRDGNQPQHF. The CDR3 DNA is TGCGCCAGCAGCAGGGACGGCAATCAGCCCCAGCATTTT.

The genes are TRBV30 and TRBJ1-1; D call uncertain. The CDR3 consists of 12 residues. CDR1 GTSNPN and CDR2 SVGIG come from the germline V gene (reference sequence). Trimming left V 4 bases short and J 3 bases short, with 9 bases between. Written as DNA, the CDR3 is TGTGCCTGGAACACGGGGTACACTGAAGCTTTCTTT. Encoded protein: CAWNTGYTEAFF.

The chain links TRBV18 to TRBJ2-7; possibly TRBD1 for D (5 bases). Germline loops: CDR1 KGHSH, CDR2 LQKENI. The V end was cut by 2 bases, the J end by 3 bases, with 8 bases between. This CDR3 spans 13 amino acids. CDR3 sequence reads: CASSPTQGYEQYF. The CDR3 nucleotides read TGTGCCAGCTCACCAACCCAGGGCTACGAGCAGTACTTC.

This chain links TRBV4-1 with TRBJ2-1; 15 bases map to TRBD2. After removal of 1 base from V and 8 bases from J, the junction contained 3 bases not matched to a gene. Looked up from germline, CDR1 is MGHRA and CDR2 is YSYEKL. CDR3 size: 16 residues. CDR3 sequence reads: CASSQGTSGRVHEQFF. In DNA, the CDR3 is TGCGCCAGCAGCCAAGGGACTAGCGGGAGGGTACATGAGCAGTTCTTC.

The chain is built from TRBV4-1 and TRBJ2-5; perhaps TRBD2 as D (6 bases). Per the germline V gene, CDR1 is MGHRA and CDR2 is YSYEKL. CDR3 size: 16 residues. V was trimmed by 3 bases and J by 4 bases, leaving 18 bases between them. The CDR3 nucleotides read TGCGCCAGCAGCCAGGGGAGATTAGCGGCCCCAGAGACCCAGTACTTC. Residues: CASSQGRLAAPETQYF.

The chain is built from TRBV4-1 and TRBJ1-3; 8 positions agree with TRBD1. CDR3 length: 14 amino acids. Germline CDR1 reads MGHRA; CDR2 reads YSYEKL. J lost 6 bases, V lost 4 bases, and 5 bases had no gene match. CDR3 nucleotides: TGCGCCAGCAGCCTTGACAGGGGTAAAAACACCATATATTTT. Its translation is CASSLDRGKNTIYF.

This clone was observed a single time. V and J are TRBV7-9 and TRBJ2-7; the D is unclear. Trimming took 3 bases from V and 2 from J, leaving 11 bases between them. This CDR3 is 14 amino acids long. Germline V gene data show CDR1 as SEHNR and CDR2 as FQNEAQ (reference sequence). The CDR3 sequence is CASSFDTETYEQYF. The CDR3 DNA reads TGTGCCAGCAGCTTCGACACAGAGACCTACGAGCAGTACTTC.

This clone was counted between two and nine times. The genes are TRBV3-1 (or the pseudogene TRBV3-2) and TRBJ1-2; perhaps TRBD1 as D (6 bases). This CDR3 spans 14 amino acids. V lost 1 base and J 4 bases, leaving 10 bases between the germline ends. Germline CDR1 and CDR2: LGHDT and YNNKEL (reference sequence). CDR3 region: CASSQVRTAYGYTF. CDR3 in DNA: TGTGCCAGCAGCCAAGTTCGGACAGCCTATGGCTACACCTTC.

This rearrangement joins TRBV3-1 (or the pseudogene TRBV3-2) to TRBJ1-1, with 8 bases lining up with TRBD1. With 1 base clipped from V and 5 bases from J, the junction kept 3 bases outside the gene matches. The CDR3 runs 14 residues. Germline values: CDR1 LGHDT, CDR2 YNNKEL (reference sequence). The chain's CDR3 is CASSQGQGRTEAFF. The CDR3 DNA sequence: TGTGCCAGCAGCCAAGGACAGGGGAGAACTGAAGCTTTCTTT.

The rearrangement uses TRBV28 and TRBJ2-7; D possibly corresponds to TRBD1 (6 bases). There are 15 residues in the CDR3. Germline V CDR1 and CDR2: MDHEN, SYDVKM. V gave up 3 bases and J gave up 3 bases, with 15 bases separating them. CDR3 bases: TGTGCCAGCAGTTTTGAAAATACAGGGATCTACGAGCAGTACTTC. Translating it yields CASSFENTGIYEQYF.

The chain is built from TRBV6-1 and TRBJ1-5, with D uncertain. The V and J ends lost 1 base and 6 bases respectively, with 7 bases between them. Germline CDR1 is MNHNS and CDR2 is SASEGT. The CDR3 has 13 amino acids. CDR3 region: CASSEEVGQPQHF. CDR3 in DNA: TGTGCCAGCAGTGAAGAGGTGGGTCAGCCCCAGCATTTT.

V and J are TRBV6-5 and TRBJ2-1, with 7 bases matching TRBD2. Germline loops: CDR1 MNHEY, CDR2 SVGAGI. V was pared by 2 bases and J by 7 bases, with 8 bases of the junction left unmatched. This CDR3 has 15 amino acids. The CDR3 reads CASSYHHSGQNEQFF. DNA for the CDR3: TGTGCCAGCAGTTACCACCATAGCGGGCAGAATGAGCAGTTCTTC.

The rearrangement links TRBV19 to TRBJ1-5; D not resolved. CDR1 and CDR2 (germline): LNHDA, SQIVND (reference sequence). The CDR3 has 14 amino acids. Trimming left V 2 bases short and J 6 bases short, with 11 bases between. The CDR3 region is CASSIWGEGQPQHF. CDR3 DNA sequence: TGTGCCAGTAGTATATGGGGTGAGGGTCAGCCCCAGCATTTT.

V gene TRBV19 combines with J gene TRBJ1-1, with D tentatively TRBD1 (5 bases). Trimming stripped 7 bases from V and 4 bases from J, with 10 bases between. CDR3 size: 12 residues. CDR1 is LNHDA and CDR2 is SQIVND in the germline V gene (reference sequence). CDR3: CASTGFGTEAFF. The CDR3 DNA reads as TGTGCCAGTACAGGGTTCGGCACTGAAGCTTTCTTT.

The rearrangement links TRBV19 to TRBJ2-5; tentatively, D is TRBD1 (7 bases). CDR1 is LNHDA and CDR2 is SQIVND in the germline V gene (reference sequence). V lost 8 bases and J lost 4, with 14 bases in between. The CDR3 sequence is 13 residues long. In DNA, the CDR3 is TGTGCCAGTTCGAAGCAGGGGGGAGAGACCCAGTACTTC. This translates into CASSKQGGETQYF.

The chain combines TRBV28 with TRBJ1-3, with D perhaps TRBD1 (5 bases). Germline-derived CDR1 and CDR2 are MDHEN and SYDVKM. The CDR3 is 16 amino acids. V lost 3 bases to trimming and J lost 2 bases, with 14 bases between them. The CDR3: CASSFFLGVAGNTIYF. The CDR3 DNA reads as TGTGCCAGCAGTTTCTTTCTAGGGGTTGCTGGAAACACCATATATTTT.

In nucleotides, the CDR3 is TGTGCCACCAGTGAGTCGAGCGGGAGCTCCTACGAGCAGTACTTC. Protein: CATSESSGSSYEQYF. The chain employs TRBV24-1 and TRBJ2-7; TRBD2 aligns across 8 bases. V trimming: 4 bases; J trimming: 0 bases; junction bases outside the gene matches: 4. This CDR3 spans 15 amino acids. Germline CDR1 KGHDR, CDR2 SFDVKD.

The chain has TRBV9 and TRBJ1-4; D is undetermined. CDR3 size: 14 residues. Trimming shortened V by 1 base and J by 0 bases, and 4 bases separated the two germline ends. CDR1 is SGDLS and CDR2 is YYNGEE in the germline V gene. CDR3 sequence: CASSVSPTNEKLFF. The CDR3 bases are TGTGCCAGCAGCGTATCCCCAACTAATGAAAAACTGTTTTTT.

The CDR3 here is CASRDGSNQPQHF. The CDR3 bases are TGTGCCAGTAGGGACGGAAGCAATCAGCCCCAGCATTTT. V is TRBV19 and J is TRBJ1-5; D gene unclear. This CDR3 is 13 amino acids long. V was clipped by 6 bases and J by 1 base, with 7 bases between them. Germline V gene lookup returns CDR1 LNHDA and CDR2 SQIVND (reference sequence).